This T cell receptor beta chain stems from a study of blood T cell repertoires in COVID-19. Background on the study: Sites in the United States, Italy and Spain provided acute and convalescent COVID-19 samples.

V was clipped by 6 bases and J by 7 bases; unmatched bases: 8. Germline V lookup: CDR1 SGHTA, CDR2 FQGNSA. CDR3 size: 16 residues. Repertoires were generated with immunoSEQ multiplex PCR, while TCRdb's copy carries only in-frame clones and drops some. The table has 150,000 or so clones, 75% to 90% seen once. This clonotype was sampled from an older woman with acute or convalescent COVID-19. The chain couples TRBV7-2 to TRBJ1-6; 11 bases align to TRBD1. What was sequenced was peripheral blood. The CDR3 sequence is CASRPGTGGGNSPLHF. As DNA, the CDR3 is TGTGCCAGCAGACCCGGGACAGGGGGAGGAAATTCACCCCTCCACTTT.